This T cell receptor (beta chain) was recorded in a study of blood T cell repertoires in COVID-19. At the level of the study: The study drew acute and convalescent COVID-19 samples from the United States, Italy and Spain. The analysed material was cDNA or gDNA that came from T cells, B-cell-depleted T cells, or PBMCs.

In the original workflow: Estimation of nucleated cell counts was performed using reference gene primer amplification. The data were produced by immunoSEQ multiplex PCR, yet TCRdb's version contains in-frame clones alone and is incomplete. The V and J calls and the clone size are those of that table, but D and trimming were determined from the DNA. The table shows about 130,000 clones, with about 89% occurring only once. The CDR3 is 14 amino acids. Germline CDR1 SGHDN, CDR2 FVKESK. V gave up 1 base and J gave up 10 bases, with 11 bases separating them. The material sequenced was peripheral blood. The source of this sequence is a man in his 60s with COVID-19, enrolled during active disease. The chain carries TRBV14 and TRBJ1-6, with a tentative D call TRBD1 (5 bases). CDR3 sequence reads: CASSQVTGQSPLHF. The DNA for the CDR3 is TGTGCCAGCAGCCAAGTAACAGGCCAATCACCCCTCCACTTT.